The T cell receptor beta chain described here comes from a study of Ad26.COV2.S vaccination and SARS-CoV-2 variants (dated by TCRdb to the early 2020s). Background for the entire study: The specificity and breadth of SARS-CoV-2-reactive T cell receptors after Ad26.COV2.S vaccination were assessed by TCRbeta repertoire sequencing. The TCR-sequenced set comprised around 30 samples: some 20 Ad26.COV2.S vaccine recipients, 5 placebo recipients and 8 SARS-CoV-2 convalescent individuals. Overall results and qualifications from the work: Higher spike-specific TCR breadth was observed in Ad26.COV2.S recipients than in placebo recipients (P = 0.0014). According to the authors, total T cell responses may have been underestimated by the TCR breadth and depth analyses. Vaccine and placebo recipients had comparable non-spike TCR breadth, which fits with the vaccine containing only spike. After vaccination, spike-specific CD8+ and CD4+ T cell responses were reported to show substantial breadth.

From the germline V gene, CDR1 is MDHEN and CDR2 is SYDVKM. Relative to germline, V is 10 bases shorter and J is 3 bases shorter, with 15 bases between their ends. CDR3 length: 13 amino acids, cysteine to phenylalanine. Only the CDR3 region is kept as DNA, spanning 39 bases read in frame from base 1. In the paper's terms, the time point label means: individuals recovered from natural SARS-CoV-2 infection. The immunoSEQ Assay was the method used to sequence TCRbeta CDR3 regions. After extraction, genomic DNA underwent amplification by bias-controlled multiplex PCR, followed by high-throughput sequencing. In the authors' own workflow: To quantify the absolute abundance of every unique TCRbeta CDR3 region, sequences were collapsed and filtered. T cell fraction was estimated by normalizing TCRbeta template counts to usable DNA, which was measured by amplifying reference genes present in all nucleated cells. Repertoire TCRs were annotated as SARS-CoV-2-specific when V gene, CDR3 amino acid sequence and J gene were exactly matched to a known reactive TCR set. The reference SARS-CoV-2 TCR set came from MIRA and was filtered for enrichment in COVID-19-positive ImmuneCODE repertoires, removing public or cross-reactive TCRs. Using the MIRA antigens, annotated TCRs were further analysed by specific ORF or by position within an ORF. Breadth was defined as the number of annotated unique rearrangements divided by the total number of unique productive rearrangements, and depth was defined as the summed frequency of the annotated unique rearrangements. Two-sided Wilcoxon rank-sum tests were applied when comparing TCR breadth between groups. Drawn from immuneACCESS, this table holds only the in-frame rearrangements with V and J called that TCRdb kept. Clones are partly lost; checked studies trace under half to an unresolved V gene and leave the rest unexplained. Clone size and the V and J calls come from that table; the DNA yielded D and trimming. For this sample there are 120,000 to 150,000 clones; 86% appear just once. The top ten constitute about 5% of the sample.

As to this clone: This receptor's antigen is unknown. Base qualities were left out, and no much larger clone turns up one base away.

The origin of this receptor is a human donor who had recovered from COVID-19. This material consisted of peripheral blood, taken after recovery from COVID-19. Rearrangement joined TRBV28 to TRBJ1-2, with the identity of the D gene unclear. The CDR3 reads as follows: CAIRTPQDYGYTF. The DNA is TGTGCCATCCGGACCCCCCAGGACTATGGCTACACCTTC.